This T cell receptor beta chain was sequenced for a study of cytomegalovirus exposure and HLA in healthy donors. Study conclusions and caveats: Productive rates of about 90% or about 30% were seen for most TCR beta V segments in an earlier analysis.

The V segment lost 2 bases and the J segment 0 bases; nucleotides outside the gene matches: 8. Germline lookup yields CDR1 SGHTS and CDR2 YDEGEE. The CDR3 runs 17 residues. PCR primers comprised 60 Vbeta and 13 Jbeta primers. Libraries were prepared by immunoSEQ multiplex PCR; TCRdb keeps only in-frame clonotypes and omits some of them. The repertoire consists of 150,000 to 200,000 clones, with 81% occurring once and the leading ten covering less than 2%. With regard to this clone: Its antigen is not known.

The TCR was taken from a young man in good health and CMV-seronegative. Sequencing was performed on PBMCs. The V call is TRBV5-8, the J call TRBJ1-5; TRBD1 aligns across 7 bases. CDR3 protein: CASSLATGTDSNQPQHF. CDR3 DNA sequence: TGTGCCAGCAGCTTAGCTACCGGGACAGATAGCAATCAGCCCCAGCATTTT.